Described below is a single T cell receptor (beta chain) sequence and its context. The antigen remains unidentified. A quantity of about 0.5 to 1 ug RNA underwent reverse transcription using random hexamers. An immunoSEQ multiplex PCR generated amplified TCR beta CDR3 products spanning 54 Vbeta and 13 Jbeta. Using its own MiXCR run on the immunoSEQ multiplex PCR reads, TCRdb lists one record per CDR3 protein. The repertoire has 75,000 to 100,000 distinct CDR3 sequences, over 90% of them found once; the top ten carry approximately 0.26%. This sample was included in a study of CD8 T cells in Susac syndrome. CDR3 size: 17 residues. Germline V gene sequence: CDR1 MGHRA, CDR2 YSYEKL. J lost 2 bases, V lost 2 bases, and 5 bases had no gene match. Study-level points and caveats: The study's TCR sequencing and HLA analysis drew on a certain number of individuals. That number was acknowledged as relatively small.

High-throughput TCR beta sequencing covered peripheral CD8+ and CD4+ T cells. Negative isolation yielded CD4+ and CD8+ T cells, and FACS enriched TEMRA cells. J is TRBJ2-7 and V is TRBV4-1; 14 nucleotides line up with TRBD2. The clonotype was recovered from a human donor in good health. Sequencing input: CD8+ T cells from PBMCs. CDR3 sequence reads: CASSQLPGLAGAYEQYV. DNA for the CDR3: TGCGCCAGCAGCCAACTCCCGGGACTAGCGGGAGCCTACGAGCAGTACGTC.